The entry below gives a single T cell receptor beta chain sequence along with its context. Its antigen is unknown. Expressed TCRB transcripts were sequenced because the isolated RNA had all been reverse transcribed beforehand. This table comes from immunoSEQ multiplex PCR, and its TCRdb copy is limited to in-frame clones, with some not included. In the table there are around 240,000 clones, about a sixth of which are singletons. The sample comes from a study of beta chain features in type 1 diabetes. In the study overall: Examination spanned approximately 110 million sorted cells from all samples.

General study results and limits: Naive, central memory and regulatory TCRB repertoires appeared more similar among patients than healthy donors. Within each of all four CD4+ subsets, Type 1 diabetes patients had TCRB CDR3s that were moderately but significantly shorter.

Between the trimmed V and J ends, which lost 0 bases and 5 bases, there was a span of 7 bases. The CDR3 spans 14 residues. Germline V gene lookup returns CDR1 LGHNA and CDR2 YNFKEQ. The chain joins TRBV4-2 to TRBJ1-4; D gene ambiguous. The sequencing sample was made of naive CD4+ T cells from blood. The TCR sequence derives from a man aged 25 to 40 with type 1 diabetes. The CDR3 DNA reads TGTGCCAGCAGCCAAGAACCTTTAAATGAAAAACTGTTTTTT. Translating it yields CASSQEPLNEKLFF.